This T cell receptor (delta chain) comes out of a study of γδ T cells in repeated Plasmodium falciparum infection (dated by TCRdb to about 2021). Regarding the study in general: The natural-infection arm enrolled Malian children exposed to intense seasonal malaria transmission and compared the Malian children with Australian children matched for age and gender. Malian gammadelta TCR repertoires were analysed cross-sectionally in periods with no transmission and longitudinally across episodes of acute febrile malaria. Four controlled human malaria infections were administered to five malaria-naive U.S. adults over roughly 600 days by bites from P. falciparum NF54-infected Anopheles stephensi mosquitoes. Samples from controlled-infection subjects were taken at baseline, right before selected infections, and 21 days after each infection. Using both natural infection in Mali and controlled human malaria infection, the study looked at the way repeated Plasmodium falciparum infection shapes the human gammadelta T cell repertoire.

Results and caveats for the whole study, not just this receptor: Vgamma9/Vdelta2+ TCR repertoires kept a highly stable polyclonal repertoire across time and infection, and many TCRgamma sequences overlapped between individuals. Analysis of inter-individual variability in gammadelta T cell responses was limited by the small size of the controlled-infection cohort. In Vdelta2-negative gammadelta TCR repertoires, which were largely Vdelta1+, repeated controlled infections appeared to drive waves of new clonotype selection. The Malian cohort came from a small rural village of predominantly one ethnic group, limiting generalizability. Vdelta2-negative gammadelta TCR repertoires from Malian children appeared more clonally expanded, less diverse and less shared than those of Australian children.

For bulk TCR repertoire analysis, Vgamma9/Vdelta2+ and Vdelta2-negative gammadelta T cell populations were isolated by flow sorting from peripheral blood mononuclear cells. The CDR3 runs 28 residues from the cysteine to the phenylalanine. The sequence is cut down to CDR3 DNA, 84 bases in frame from base 1. According to the germline V gene, CDR1 reads TSWWSYY and CDR2 reads QGS. Concerning this clone: The antigen it recognizes is unknown. TCRdb has a much larger clone's protein, which differs at residue 4 from the translation of this DNA, likely because of a read error; what is shown is the protein translated from the DNA.

To prepare the library, multiplex PCR was applied. This sample was sequenced with an Illumina MiSeq. Each sorted gammadelta T cell sample was sequenced for both the TCR gamma (TRG) and TCR delta (TRD) chains. For the original study's pipeline: The repertoire analyses drew on clonotype tree plots, the accumulated frequency of the top 20 clonotypes, and diversity index (DI) and D75 metrics. Clonotypes were called again by TCRdb from the public reads via CATT, and duplicate nucleotide sequences were then merged into one entry. TCRdb, not the original authors, processed these V and J calls. The sample yields around 89,000 delta-chain clones; roughly 1.4% were counted once. The ten largest clones capture roughly 9.5% of the sample.

Material for sequencing was gamma-delta T cells from blood. The chain links TRDV1 with TRDJ2, and TRDD3 aligns with 7 junction nucleotides. TCRdb is silent on the J gene; assignment here came from matching the DNA to germline. The clonotype originates from a pool of human donors (malaria-infected and uninfected, not separated). This receptor carries the CDR3 CALWELVFVPPEPTAFLGVRALTAQLFF. Here is the DNA: TGTGCTCTTTGGGAACTAGTTTTTGTTCCACCTGAACCCACGGCCTTTCTGGGGGTTAGGGCTTTGACAGCACAACTCTTCTTT.